This T cell receptor beta chain stems from a study of CD8 T cells in ankylosing spondylitis (TCRdb year 2017). With regard to the full study: The study profiled T cell receptor beta repertoires in healthy donors and ankylosing spondylitis patients to find disease-linked TCR variants. Samples of peripheral blood were taken, and for ankylosing spondylitis patients, synovial fluid was collected as well. The whole study cohort included 108 healthy donors and over 20 ankylosing spondylitis patients. The research as a whole found: Blood from ankylosing spondylitis patients appeared to be characterized by a TCR beta motif made up of fewer than ten highly homologous amino acid variants. Significant enrichment of the disease-linked clones was reported in matched synovial fluid samples from ankylosing spondylitis patients. In peripheral blood, the disease-linked clones were found at relatively low frequencies and had a CD8+ phenotype. Some TCR beta motif variants had previously been reported in synovial fluid and blood of reactive arthritis patients, which suggested common disease-initiation mechanisms.

Regarding this clonotype: The antigen this receptor binds is unknown. No base quality values were provided; no much bigger clone lies one nucleotide off.

TCRdb shows the sequencer as Illumina HiSeq 2500. Quantitative 5'-RACE with molecular barcodes was the method used to prepare the TCR beta libraries. For the original study's pipeline: Disease-linked TCR variants were identified with a new computational method built on a probabilistic model of VDJ rearrangement. Starting from the raw public reads, TCRdb applied fastp trimming at Q25, assembled clones with MiXCR and retained in-frame beta chains. Entries are consolidated by CDR3 protein sequence, retaining the most common genes and DNA. The V and J calls follow TCRdb's processing rather than the paper's. For this sample the table gives about 540,000 distinct CDR3 sequences, of which approximately 11% were detected only once. The ten largest clones take up under 7.5% of the sample. Trimming at the junction amounts to 10 bases on V and 3 bases on J, and the germline ends lie 13 bases apart. For CDR1 and CDR2, the germline V gene lists MNHNS and SASEGT. From cysteine to phenylalanine, the CDR3 is 13 amino acids long. CDR3 DNA only is kept here, 39 bases in frame from base 1.

This sequence was found in a male donor with ankylosing spondylitis. This chain is built from TRBV6-1 and TRBJ2-1; the best D guess is TRBD1, with 5 bases matching. Sequenced sample: blood, either unsorted or a sorted T cell fraction (not recorded which). Read as DNA, the sequence is TGTGCCATAATGGCACAGGTCTACAATGAGCAGTTCTTC. It translates to CAIMAQVYNEQFF.